This passage covers 9 T cell receptor beta chains from one sample sequenced in a study of blood T cell repertoires in COVID-19. Assay: immunoSEQ multiplex PCR; the TCRdb copy retains only in-frame clones and omits some. The sample yields 100,000 to 150,000 clones, roughly 75% seen once. Sequencing was done on a sample of peripheral blood. All receptors derive from a man aged 55 to 70 with active or convalescent COVID-19.

V is TRBV7-9 and J is TRBJ2-7, with 7 bases that match TRBD1. Germline V gives CDR1 SEHNR, CDR2 FQNEAQ (reference sequence). The CDR3 consists of 14 residues. With 9 bases clipped from V and 3 bases from J, the junction kept 11 bases outside the gene matches. The CDR3, as DNA: TGTGCCAGTACAGGGGAAAGGAGCTACTACGAGCAGTACTTC. It encodes CASTGERSYYEQYF.

The rearrangement links TRBV28 to TRBJ1-6, with no clear D. V was shortened by 3 bases and J by 5 bases, with 8 bases between the two germline ends. CDR3 length: 14 residues. Germline V gene data show CDR1 as MDHEN and CDR2 as SYDVKM. CDR3 protein: CASSLPEDNSPLHF. In DNA form, the CDR3 reads TGTGCCAGCAGTTTGCCAGAAGATAATTCACCCCTCCACTTT.

The chain couples TRBV12-3 or TRBV12-4 to TRBJ1-6; D remains unclear. CDR3 size: 13 residues. V gave up 2 bases and J gave up 7 bases, with 6 bases separating them. CDR3 sequence (DNA): TGTGCCAGCAGTTTATCAGTAAATTCACCCCTCCACTTT. Its protein is CASSLSVNSPLHF.

CDR3 nucleotides: TGCGCCAGCAATCCCGGGACTAGCGGGAACACGCAGTATTTT. It is translated as CASNPGTSGNTQYF. This chain connects TRBV5-1 to TRBJ2-3; 13 bases align to TRBD2. The V gene end was trimmed by 6 bases and the J gene end by 9 bases; junction bases not matched to a gene: 7. The V gene's germline CDR1 is SGHRS and CDR2 YFSETQ. The CDR3 is 14 amino acids.

In DNA, the CDR3 is TGTGCCAGTACCCCGGGACACTCGCTGAACACTGAAGCTTTCTTT. Translating it yields CASTPGHSLNTEAFF. The chain links TRBV19 to TRBJ1-1; maybe TRBD1 (6 bases). This CDR3 has 15 amino acids. V lost 7 bases to trimming and J lost 0 bases, with 15 bases between them. CDR1 is LNHDA and CDR2 is SQIVND in the germline V gene (reference sequence). Full variable domain (missing parts from reference TRBV19 and TRBJ1-1): DGGITQSPKYLFRKEGQNVTLSCEQNLNHDAMYWYRQDPGQGLRLIYYSQIVNDFQKGDIAEGYSVSREKKESFPLTVTSAQKNPTAFYLCASTPGHSLNTEAFFGQGTRLTVV.

The chain recombines TRBV4-3 with TRBJ2-1; D is ambiguous. The germline CDR1 and CDR2 sequences are LGHNA and YSLEER. The V and J ends lost 3 bases and 10 bases respectively, with 13 bases between them. The length of the CDR3 is 13 residues. CDR3 coding DNA: TGCGCCAGCAGCCACCCCAAGTCCCTAGAGCAGTTCTTC. Translation: CASSHPKSLEQFF.

V is TRBV27 and J is TRBJ2-7; possible D gene TRBD2, 6 bases. Per the germline V gene, CDR1 is MNHEY and CDR2 is SMNVEV (reference sequence). The length of the CDR3 is 13 residues. The germline V and J ends were trimmed by 8 bases and 4 bases, with 15 bases remaining between them. CDR3 protein: CASGRRGTYEQYF. DNA of the CDR3: TGTGCCAGCGGAAGGAGGGGAACGTACGAGCAGTACTTC.

The chain couples TRBV12-3 or TRBV12-4 to TRBJ1-3, with 7 positions matching TRBD1. V trimming: 9 bases; J trimming: 3 bases; junction bases outside the gene matches: 2. CDR3 size: 12 residues. The chain's CDR3 is CASDRVGNTIYF. CDR3 nucleotide sequence: TGTGCCAGTGACAGGGTTGGAAACACCATATATTTT.

V is TRBV18 and J is TRBJ2-1; D possibly corresponds to TRBD2 (6 bases). Per germline, CDR1 KGHSH and CDR2 LQKENI. The V gene lost 3 bases and the J gene lost 6 bases, with 15 bases spanning the gap. The CDR3 runs 15 residues. The CDR3 nucleotides read TGTGCCAGCTCACCCACTAGCCCTCCTTCCAATGAGCAGTTCTTC. It translates to CASSPTSPPSNEQFF.